This passage covers 28 T cell receptor beta chains from one sample sequenced in a study of brain T cells in children with intractable seizures. Time point meaning: blood from clinic visit 5 months post-surgery; TSC patient then seizure free. Profiling relied on immunoSEQ multiplex PCR, and the TCRdb table lists in-frame clones only, not all of them. The sample has under 400,000 clones; 93% are singletons. The specimen was peripheral blood, collected about 5 months after surgery. Every receptor here comes from a boy under two years old with tuberous sclerosis and intractable seizures.

The chain combines TRBV29-1 with TRBJ1-1, with 9 bases that match TRBD1. CDR1 SQVTM and CDR2 ANQGSEA come from the germline V gene. The CDR3 sequence is 13 residues long. The trim removed 4 bases at V and 7 bases at J, leaving 7 bases unmatched. The CDR3 here is CSVVQGADVEAFF. The CDR3 DNA is TGCAGCGTTGTACAGGGGGCGGATGTTGAAGCTTTCTTT.

V and J are TRBV28 and TRBJ2-7; 8 bases align to TRBD2. The CDR3 extends over 22 amino acids. Germline values: CDR1 MDHEN, CDR2 SYDVKM. Trimming at V came to 2 bases and at J to 6 bases, leaving 30 bases not matched to a gene. In DNA, the CDR3 is TGTGCCAGCAGTTTACGGTCTGGGTGGTTGAACAGGGCTTACGGGAGGGGCTCCGAGCAGTACTTC. This sequence encodes CASSLRSGWLNRAYGRGSEQYF. The variable domain in full, with the rest retrieved from reference TRBV28 and TRBJ2-7, is DVKVTQSSRYLVKRTGEKVFLECVQDMDHENMFWYRQDPGLGLRLIYFSYDVKMKEKGDIPEGYSVSREKKERFSLILESASTNQTSMYLCASSLRSGWLNRAYGRGSEQYFGPGTRLTVT.

The chain employs TRBV7-3 and TRBJ1-2, with TRBD1 matching over 9 bases. The CDR3 extends over 13 amino acids. V shed 5 bases and J 4 bases; nucleotides not matched to a gene: 2. Germline V gene lookup returns CDR1 SGHTA and CDR2 FQGTGA. Here the CDR3 reads CASSQDRGYGYTF. In DNA, the CDR3 is TGTGCCAGCAGCCAGGACAGGGGCTATGGCTACACCTTC.

The chain has TRBV2 and TRBJ2-7; the D gene is possibly TRBD2 (6 bases). The CDR3 sequence is 15 residues long. Looked up from germline, CDR1 is SNHLY and CDR2 is FYNNEI. Trimming pared 6 bases from V and 3 bases from J, leaving 18 bases between. CDR3 sequence (DNA): TGTGCCAGCAGACTTCCTCAGGGAGCGGGCTACGAGCAGTACTTC. This sequence encodes CASRLPQGAGYEQYF.

The chain combines TRBV5-1 with TRBJ2-5; unclear D gene. There are 14 residues in the CDR3. Germline V gives CDR1 SGHRS, CDR2 YFSETQ. V was clipped by 1 base and J by 5 bases, with 12 bases between them. The CDR3 sequence is CASSLSTGAETQYF. In DNA, the CDR3 is TGCGCCAGCAGCTTGAGTACGGGCGCGGAGACCCAGTACTTC.

This clone has only one observation. This sequence joins TRBV6-5 and TRBJ2-7; weak D call: TRBD1 (6 bases). V lost 6 bases, J lost 2 bases, and 17 bases lay in between. The CDR3 sequence is 15 residues long. Germline lookup yields CDR1 MNHEY and CDR2 SVGAGI. CDR3 nucleotides: TGTGCCAGCAGACTTCGGGAAGACAGGCCCTACGAGCAGTACTTC. Its protein product is CASRLREDRPYEQYF.

The chain employs TRBV19 and TRBJ2-3; TRBD2 is a possible D gene (5 bases). The V gene lost 6 bases and the J gene lost 1 base, with 8 bases spanning the gap. CDR3 size: 13 residues. Germline-derived CDR1 and CDR2 are LNHDA and SQIVND (reference sequence). DNA of the CDR3: TGTGCCAGTAGACGGGGAGGCACAGATACGCAGTATTTT. This translates into CASRRGGTDTQYF. Variable domain in full (rest from reference TRBV19 and TRBJ2-3): DGGITQSPKYLFRKEGQNVTLSCEQNLNHDAMYWYRQDPGQGLRLIYYSQIVNDFQKGDIAEGYSVSREKKESFPLTVTSAQKNPTAFYLCASRRGGTDTQYFGPGTRLTVL.

The chain is built from TRBV11-3 and TRBJ1-2, with TRBD1 as a possible D gene (6 bases). V lost 1 base, J lost 5 bases, and 11 bases lay in between. CDR3 size: 14 residues. Per germline, CDR1 SGHNT and CDR2 YENEEA. CDR3 loop: CASSLVGQGYGYTF. The CDR3, as DNA: TGTGCCAGCAGCTTAGTGGGCCAGGGGTATGGCTACACCTTC. Full variable domain (outside the CDR3, taken from reference TRBV11-3 and TRBJ1-2): EAGVVQSPRYKIIEKKQPVAFWCNPISGHNTLYWYLQNLGQGPELLIRYENEEAVDDSQLPKDRFSAERLKGVDSTLKIQPAELGDSAVYLCASSLVGQGYGYTFGSGTRLTVV.

This chain connects TRBV5-5 to TRBJ2-5; 7 nucleotides match TRBD2. Germline V gene sequence: CDR1 SGHKS, CDR2 YYEKEE (reference sequence). Germline trimming cut 3 bases from V and 0 bases from J; bases unmatched to any gene: 2. This CDR3 spans 14 amino acids. CDR3 DNA sequence: TGTGCCAGCAGCTCCCTAGCGGACCAAGAGACCCAGTACTTC. Protein sequence: CASSSLADQETQYF.

The chain couples TRBV7-9 to TRBJ2-6; 8 nucleotides agree with TRBD1. Trimming took 5 bases from V and 0 from J; bases not matched to a gene: 9. Per germline, CDR1 SEHNR and CDR2 FQNEAQ (reference sequence). The CDR3 is made up of 18 amino acids. The CDR3 is CASSASGTGRSGANVLTF. CDR3 DNA: TGTGCCAGCAGCGCCTCCGGGACAGGCCGCTCTGGGGCCAACGTCCTGACTTTC.

This sequence joins TRBV6-5 and TRBJ1-6; TRBD1 agrees at 8 bases. V shed 8 bases, J shed 10 bases, and the junction held 10 bases outside the gene matches. The CDR3 runs 14 residues. Germline assignment: CDR1 MNHEY and CDR2 SVGAGI. The CDR3 nucleotides are TGTGCCAGCCGCCGGGACAGGAATATGTCACCCCTCCACTTT. It specifies CASRRDRNMSPLHF.

V gene TRBV6-1 combines with J gene TRBJ1-1; D may be TRBD1 (5 bases). CDR3 length equals 14 residues. V was cut by 3 bases and J by 5 bases, with 13 bases left in between. Germline CDR1 and CDR2: MNHNS and SASEGT. The CDR3 loop is CASSEPGMETEAFF. The DNA for the CDR3 is TGTGCCAGCAGTGAGCCAGGGATGGAGACTGAAGCTTTCTTT.

The chain recombines TRBV6-2 or TRBV6-3 with TRBJ2-1, with D tentatively TRBD2 (6 bases). V lost 0 bases and J 8 bases, leaving 14 bases between the germline ends. Germline assignment: CDR1 MNHEY and CDR2 SVGEGT. The CDR3 spans 15 residues. Here the CDR3 reads CASSYSSGGGYEQFF. The CDR3 DNA reads as TGTGCCAGCAGTTACTCTAGCGGAGGTGGGTATGAGCAGTTCTTC.

In its sample, this clone was seen once. The chain combines TRBV7-9 with TRBJ1-4; D is undetermined. Trimming took 4 bases from V and 0 from J, leaving 12 bases between them. The CDR3 sequence is 16 residues long. The germline CDR1 and CDR2 sequences are SEHNR and FQNEAQ (reference sequence). This CDR3 reads CASSSGLTATNEKLFF. Written as DNA, the CDR3 is TGTGCCAGCAGCTCCGGACTTACGGCAACTAATGAAAAACTGTTTTTT.

V usage is TRBV7-3 and J usage is TRBJ1-2; no clear D gene. The ends were cut back, 4 bases at V and 8 bases at J, with 14 bases in the middle. Germline V gene sequence: CDR1 SGHTA, CDR2 FQGTGA. The length of the CDR3 is 13 residues. Here the CDR3 DNA reads TGTGCCAGCAGCTCGGACCATCCGACGGGCTACACCTTC. This encodes CASSSDHPTGYTF.

The chain couples TRBV30 to TRBJ1-5; tentatively, D is TRBD1 (6 bases). CDR1 is GTSNPN, CDR2 SVGIG, per germline (reference sequence). This CDR3 has 13 amino acids. The V end lost 2 bases, the J end lost 4 bases, and 9 bases lay between the germline ends. The CDR3 nucleotides are TGTGCCTGGAGTCTCCAGGGGAATCAGCCCCAGCATTTT. Its translation is CAWSLQGNQPQHF.

The chain uses TRBV29-1 and TRBJ1-1; 9 bases agree with TRBD1. Germline values: CDR1 SQVTM, CDR2 ANQGSEA. J lost 2 bases, V lost 7 bases, and 11 bases had no gene match. The CDR3 is 15 residues long. In DNA form, the CDR3 reads TGCAGCGCCGACGACAGGGGGAGAACTAACACTGAAGCTTTCTTT. Its translation is CSADDRGRTNTEAFF.

The chain links TRBV30 to TRBJ2-3; TRBD2 matches at 8 bases. Germline CDR1 and CDR2: GTSNPN and SVGIG (reference sequence). J gave up 5 bases and V 4 bases, and 11 bases lay outside the gene matches. CDR3 length: 15 amino acids. For the CDR3, the DNA is TGTGCCTGGATGCGAGGGCTAGCGGGTGGAGATACGCAGTATTTT. Translated, it gives CAWMRGLAGGDTQYF.

Concerning this clone itself: Distinct nucleotide sequences in the sample also encode this CDR3. This rearrangement joins TRBV5-1 to TRBJ2-1; D unclear. CDR1 and CDR2 from the germline V gene are SGHRS and YFSETQ. V gave up 2 bases and J gave up 2 bases, with 5 bases separating them. The CDR3 runs 13 residues. CDR3 sequence reads: CASSLNTYNEQFF. CDR3 DNA sequence: TGCGCCAGCAGCTTAAACACCTACAATGAGCAGTTCTTC.

This clone was detected only once. The V gene is TRBV7-3, the J gene TRBJ1-1; 7 bases fit TRBD1. Germline CDR1 SGHTA, CDR2 FQGTGA. V shed 11 bases and J 11 bases; nucleotides not matched to a gene: 17. The CDR3 spans 13 residues. This chain's CDR3 is CAGLHNRGILAFF. The CDR3 DNA reads as TGTGCCGGCCTACACAACAGGGGAATTCTCGCTTTCTTT.

The chain links TRBV7-3 to TRBJ1-1; D not resolved. This CDR3 is built from 14 residues. Germline CDR1 reads SGHTA; CDR2 reads FQGTGA. The V end lost 1 base, the J end lost 1 base, and 7 bases lay between the germline ends. This CDR3 reads CASSLRAANTEAFF. For the CDR3, the DNA is TGTGCCAGCAGCTTAAGAGCGGCGAACACTGAAGCTTTCTTT.

CDR3 in amino acids: CASSQPLAGGPKNIQYF. The CDR3 DNA sequence: TGCGCCAGCAGCCAACCACTAGCGGGGGGGCCCAAAAACATTCAGTACTTC. The chain carries TRBV4-1 and TRBJ2-4; TRBD2 matches 13 bases. V lost 2 bases and J lost 2; bases outside the gene matches: 3. Per the germline V gene, CDR1 is MGHRA and CDR2 is YSYEKL. The CDR3 is 17 amino acids.

This rearrangement joins TRBV3-1 (or the pseudogene TRBV3-2) to TRBJ2-1; D unresolved. V lost 3 bases and J 3 bases, leaving 3 bases between the germline ends. The CDR3 runs 12 residues. Germline V gene data show CDR1 as LGHDT and CDR2 as YNNKEL (reference sequence). CDR3 region: CASSQLYNEQFF. Written as DNA, the CDR3 is TGTGCCAGCAGCCAGCTCTACAATGAGCAGTTCTTC.

V and J are TRBV7-6 and TRBJ2-3; 10 bases are a match to TRBD2. J was trimmed by 14 bases and V by 4 bases; bases with no gene match: 6. This CDR3 contains 12 residues. Germline CDR1 SGHVS, CDR2 FNYEAQ. The CDR3 is CASSSTSGVLYF. The CDR3 bases are TGTGCCAGCAGCTCTACTAGCGGGGTCTTGTATTTT.

Points on this clone: Its ends do not fully match the called genes, so a read error is possible. This sequence joins TRBV6-5 and TRBJ2-3, with D possibly being TRBD1 (6 bases). The CDR3 is made up of 13 amino acids. The germline V gene encodes CDR1 MNHEY and CDR2 SVGAGI. CDR3 loop: CVSSNRVTDTQYF. The CDR3 DNA reads TGTGTCAGCAGCAACAGGGTGACAGATACGCAGTATTTT.

The V gene is TRBV11-3, the J gene TRBJ2-7; D is perhaps TRBD1 (6 bases). V gave up 5 bases and J gave up 3 bases, with 11 bases separating them. The CDR3 consists of 13 residues. The germline gives CDR1 SGHNT, CDR2 YENEEA. CDR3 region: CASSSRDNYEQYF. The DNA for the CDR3 is TGTGCCAGCAGCAGCCGGGACAACTACGAGCAGTACTTC.

The gene calls are TRBV5-1 and TRBJ2-5; D is unresolved. Trimming removed 4 bases at V and 1 base at J, with 5 bases between. This CDR3 contains 12 residues. Germline assignment: CDR1 SGHRS and CDR2 YFSETQ. CDR3 in DNA: TGCGCCAGCAGCATTGCCCAAGAGACCCAGTACTTC. This sequence encodes CASSIAQETQYF.

This clone is a singleton in its sample. V is TRBV9 and J is TRBJ2-1, with D perhaps TRBD1 (6 bases). V lost 3 bases and J lost 4, with 11 bases in between. CDR3 length: 14 residues. Germline V CDR1 and CDR2: SGDLS, YYNGEE. The DNA of the CDR3 is TGTGCCAGCAGCGCAGGCACAGGGTACAATGAGCAGTTCTTC. Protein sequence: CASSAGTGYNEQFF.